This TCR beta chain originates from a study of blood T cell repertoires in COVID-19. For the study at large: COVID-19 samples from acute and convalescent phases originated in the United States, Italy and Spain. From T cells, B-cell-depleted T cells, or PBMCs came the material, which was cDNA or gDNA.

The V and J ends lost 4 bases and 4 bases, in that order; junction bases with no gene match: 5. The CDR3 is 13 residues long. CDR1 and CDR2 (germline): SQVTM, ANQGSEA. Here immunoSEQ multiplex PCR was the method, and the copy in TCRdb shows in-frame clones only, minus some. Here the sample spans about 190,000 clones, 65% to 85% being singletons. Individuals drawn from some 25 US areas were roughly 18 to 89 years old. This rearrangement joins TRBV29-1 to TRBJ1-1, with 8 positions matching TRBD1. This TCR was recovered from a woman aged 25 to 45 who had recovered from COVID-19. The sequenced sample consisted of PBMCs or T cells enriched from blood (not recorded which). The CDR3 loop reads CSVGRGQSTEAFF. In DNA form, the CDR3 reads TGCAGCGTTGGCAGGGGGCAGAGCACTGAAGCTTTCTTT.